These 23 T cell receptor beta chains were all obtained from the same sample, sequenced in a study of blood T cell repertoires in COVID-19 (dated by TCRdb to the early 2020s). To prepare the library, the immunoSEQ multiplex PCR assay was applied. Drawn from immuneACCESS, this table holds only the in-frame rearrangements with V and J called that TCRdb kept. Clones are partly lost; checked studies trace under half to an unresolved V gene and leave the rest unexplained. This sample has approximately 490,000 clones in its table, and 88% of those were observed once. The ten largest clones capture 8% to 9.5% of the sample. Specimen: PBMCs or T cells enriched from blood (not recorded which). These receptors all come from a woman between 55 and 75 years old who had recovered from COVID-19.

The rearrangement links TRBV11-3 to TRBJ1-2; 11 nucleotides line up with TRBD1. Trimming cost V 7 bases and J 6 bases; bases outside gene matches: 7. Germline values: CDR1 SGHNT, CDR2 YENEEA. This CDR3 comprises 14 residues. CDR3 DNA: TGTGCCAGCACCCGGACAGGGGGCGCGGATGGCTACACCTTC. Its translation: CASTRTGGADGYTF. The whole variable domain, remainder taken from reference TRBV11-3 and TRBJ1-2, is EAGVVQSPRYKIIEKKQPVAFWCNPISGHNTLYWYLQNLGQGPELLIRYENEEAVDDSQLPKDRFSAERLKGVDSTLKIQPAELGDSAVYLCASTRTGGADGYTFGSGTRLTVV.

The chain recombines TRBV14 with TRBJ2-3; the D gene is possibly TRBD2 (7 bases). V was clipped by 5 bases and J by 4 bases, with 16 bases between them. Germline-derived CDR1 and CDR2 are SGHDN and FVKESK. This CDR3 region has 15 residues. In DNA, the CDR3 is TGTGCCAGCAGCTGGGGGGGGGCCAGAGCAGATACGCAGTATTTT. It yields the protein CASSWGGARADTQYF.

The chain links TRBV7-8 to TRBJ2-6; D not certain. The CDR3 covers 16 residues. Germline CDR1 SGHVS, CDR2 FQNEAQ. Trimming took 3 bases from V and 4 from J, leaving 13 bases between them. Here the CDR3 reads CASSFGQGRGANVLTF. The DNA for the CDR3 is TGTGCCAGCAGCTTTGGGCAAGGTCGGGGGGCCAACGTCCTGACTTTC. Filled out from reference TRBV7-8 and TRBJ2-6, the complete variable domain reads GAGVSQSPRYKVAKRGQDVALRCDPISGHVSLFWYQQALGQGPEFLTYFQNEAQLDKSGLPSDRFFAERPEGSVSTLKIQRTQQEDSAVYLCASSFGQGRGANVLTFGAGSRLTVL.

The chain combines TRBV5-1 with TRBJ2-3, with 8 bases matching TRBD1. Germline CDR1 SGHRS, CDR2 YFSETQ. CDR3 length: 14 amino acids. The J segment lost 3 bases and the V segment lost 6 bases, leaving 6 bases of the junction unmatched. The chain's CDR3 is CASTRQGMTDTQYF. CDR3 nucleotide sequence: TGCGCCAGCACCCGACAGGGGATGACAGATACGCAGTATTTT.

This clone was found a few times. The V gene is TRBV28, the J gene TRBJ1-3; TRBD1 agrees at 8 bases. This CDR3 has 14 amino acids. Trimming took 6 bases from V and 4 from J; bases not matched to a gene: 5. Germline assignment: CDR1 MDHEN and CDR2 SYDVKM. CDR3 in DNA: TGTGCCAGCAGCTCCCCAGGGGGCGGAAACACCATATATTTT. Amino acids: CASSSPGGGNTIYF.

The chain uses TRBV11-2 and TRBJ1-6; perhaps TRBD1 as D (6 bases). The germline V gene has CDR1 SGHAT and CDR2 FQNNGV. CDR3 length equals 15 residues. V was trimmed by 5 bases and J by 10 bases, leaving 18 bases between them. Here the CDR3 reads CASSLWTVLGSPLHF. The DNA of the CDR3 is TGTGCCAGCAGCCTATGGACAGTCTTGGGGTCACCCCTCCACTTT.

V is TRBV6-1 and J is TRBJ1-5; perhaps TRBD1 as D (6 bases). There are 16 residues in the CDR3. Germline assignment: CDR1 MNHNS and CDR2 SASEGT. The V end was cut by 4 bases, the J end by 1 base, with 14 bases between. This chain's CDR3 is CASSAPTGLSNQPQHF. CDR3 sequence (DNA): TGTGCCAGCAGTGCTCCTACAGGGCTCAGCAATCAGCCCCAGCATTTT.

For the CDR3, the DNA is TGTGCCAGCTCACCACCGATCGTACCAGGAGCCAAAAACATTCAGTACTTC. Amino acids: CASSPPIVPGAKNIQYF. This chain uses TRBV18 with TRBJ2-4; no clear D gene. The V and J ends lost 0 bases and 0 bases respectively, with 12 bases between them. Germline values: CDR1 KGHSH, CDR2 LQKENI. This CDR3 region has 17 residues.

The CDR3 nucleotides are TGTGCCAGCAGTGAAGTTAGCGGGGGGAACACCGGGGAGCTGTTTTTT. As protein: CASSEVSGGNTGELFF. The J gene is TRBJ2-2, the V gene TRBV6-1; 9 bases are shared with TRBD2. J lost 1 base, V lost 1 base, and 1 base had no gene match. Germline assignment: CDR1 MNHNS and CDR2 SASEGT. This CDR3 has 16 amino acids.

The chain employs TRBV7-6 and TRBJ1-6; 8 bases are a match to TRBD1. Germline trimming cut 6 bases from V and 7 bases from J; bases unmatched to any gene: 5. This CDR3 region has 14 residues. Per germline, CDR1 SGHVS and CDR2 FNYEAQ. The CDR3 sequence is CASRTGEWNSPLHF. Here the CDR3 DNA reads TGTGCCAGCAGGACAGGGGAGTGGAATTCACCCCTCCACTTT.

The chain uses TRBV2 and TRBJ2-7; 8 bases align to TRBD1. The CDR3 length is 13 residues. The junction had 7 bases not matched to a gene; V was cut back by 7 bases and J by 5 bases. Germline V gene data show CDR1 as SNHLY and CDR2 as FYNNEI. This CDR3 is CASKNRGTNEQYV. CDR3 bases: TGTGCCAGCAAAAACAGGGGGACCAACGAGCAGTACGTC.

This chain joins TRBV5-1 and TRBJ1-2, with TRBD1 identical over 8 bases. Germline V lookup: CDR1 SGHRS, CDR2 YFSETQ. V dropped 0 bases and J dropped 8; count of bases not matched to a gene: 6. CDR3 length: 14 amino acids. The CDR3 coding sequence is TGCGCCAGCAGCTTGGCTGGACAGGGTGAGGGCTACACCTTC. Amino acids: CASSLAGQGEGYTF.

A few counts support this clone. V and J are TRBV6-4 and TRBJ1-6, with D perhaps TRBD1 (5 bases). CDR1 and CDR2 from the germline V gene are MRHNA and SNTAGT. V was cut by 3 bases and J by 7 bases, with 7 bases left in between. The CDR3 consists of 13 residues. This CDR3 is CASSEQANSPLHF. The CDR3 region has the DNA TGTGCCAGCAGTGAACAGGCGAATTCACCCCTCCACTTT.

The chain uses TRBV12-3 or TRBV12-4 and TRBJ1-5; 7 positions agree with TRBD1. V lost 7 bases to trimming and J lost 4 bases; unmatched junction nucleotides: 1. This CDR3 region has 12 residues. The CDR3 DNA sequence: TGTGCCAGCACGACAGGGAATCAGCCCCAGCATTTT. This codes for CASTTGNQPQHF.

The J gene is TRBJ1-5, the V gene TRBV10-3, with 8 bases identical to TRBD1. After removal of 6 bases from V and 6 bases from J, the junction contained 10 bases not matched to a gene. The germline gives CDR1 ENHRY, CDR2 SYGVKD. The CDR3 runs to 15 residues. This chain's CDR3 is CAISSGQGEGQPQHF. The CDR3, as DNA: TGTGCCATCAGCTCCGGACAGGGCGAGGGTCAGCCCCAGCATTTT.

The chain recombines TRBV19 with TRBJ2-3, with 8 bases identical to TRBD1. With V trimmed by 6 bases and J by 3 bases, 5 bases remained unmatched. CDR1 and CDR2 from the germline V gene are LNHDA and SQIVND (reference sequence). The CDR3 is 14 residues long. The CDR3: CASSQDRVTDTQYF. The CDR3 coding sequence is TGTGCCAGTAGCCAGGACAGGGTAACAGATACGCAGTATTTT.

The chain couples TRBV7-2 to TRBJ2-5, with 10 bases aligning to TRBD2. V shed 5 bases, J shed 3 bases, and the junction held 15 bases outside the gene matches. Germline CDR1 and CDR2: SGHTA and FQGNSA. This CDR3 has 18 residues. In DNA, the CDR3 is TGTGCCAGCAGCCTCCTTACAGCGGGGGGGCCAAGTGAAGAGACCCAGTACTTC. Translating gives CASSLLTAGGPSEETQYF.

This chain connects TRBV27 to TRBJ2-7, with D maybe TRBD2 (6 bases). Per the germline V gene, CDR1 is MNHEY and CDR2 is SMNVEV (reference sequence). The CDR3 runs to 15 residues. Deletions cut 6 bases from V and 3 bases from J, with 18 bases between. The CDR3 coding sequence is TGTGCCAGCAGAATAGGGGCTAGCGACTTCTACGAGCAGTACTTC. Its translation: CASRIGASDFYEQYF.

The chain is built from TRBV29-1 and TRBJ2-3, with D possibly TRBD2 on 5 matching bases. There are 13 residues in the CDR3. Germline CDR1 reads SQVTM; CDR2 reads ANQGSEA. V dropped 2 bases and J dropped 5 bases, with 11 bases sitting between them. The CDR3 loop reads CSVERARGDTQYF. In DNA, the CDR3 is TGCAGCGTTGAAAGGGCCCGGGGAGATACGCAGTATTTT.

The chain uses TRBV30 and TRBJ1-6; 10 bases fit TRBD1. Germline trimming cut 3 bases from V and 14 bases from J; bases unmatched to any gene: 10. The CDR3 runs to 14 residues. CDR1 GTSNPN and CDR2 SVGIG come from the germline V gene (reference sequence). The CDR3: CAWREDRGTGTLHF. The CDR3 region has the DNA TGTGCCTGGAGGGAGGACAGGGGGACGGGGACCCTCCACTTT.

This clone was seen only once. The chain recombines TRBV7-6 with TRBJ2-3, with 9 bases aligning to TRBD2. Germline CDR1 and CDR2: SGHVS and FNYEAQ. Trimming took 5 bases from V and 0 from J; bases not matched to a gene: 9. This CDR3 has 17 residues. The CDR3 loop reads CASSHAFLAGSTDTQYF. The CDR3 DNA sequence: TGTGCCAGCAGCCACGCCTTTCTAGCGGGGAGCACAGATACGCAGTATTTT.

This rearrangement joins TRBV15 to TRBJ2-5; 12 bases are a match to TRBD2. After removal of 3 bases from V and 5 bases from J, the junction contained 4 bases not matched to a gene. This CDR3 is built from 15 residues. CDR1 LNHNV and CDR2 YYDKDF come from the germline V gene (reference sequence). The CDR3 sequence: CATSRDGLAGETQYF. The CDR3 DNA follows: TGTGCCACCAGCAGGGACGGACTAGCGGGGGAGACCCAGTACTTC.

This chain connects TRBV7-2 to TRBJ1-5, with 9 bases that match TRBD1. Germline V gene sequence: CDR1 SGHTA, CDR2 FQGNSA. The CDR3 covers 17 residues. J lost 4 bases, V lost 1 base, and 8 bases had no gene match. CDR3 loop: CASSLVGTGRGNQPQHF. The CDR3 DNA sequence: TGTGCCAGCAGCTTAGTGGGGACAGGGCGAGGGAATCAGCCCCAGCATTTT.